This T cell receptor (beta chain) was identified in a study of cytomegalovirus exposure and HLA in healthy donors. Primers: 60 Vbeta forward and 13 Jbeta reverse. Here immunoSEQ multiplex PCR was the method, and the copy in TCRdb shows in-frame clones only, minus some. The repertoire holds about 170,000 clones, with around four fifths as singletons. CDR3 length: 16 amino acids. J gave up 1 base and V 0 bases, and 5 bases lay outside the gene matches. Germline values: CDR1 SEHNR, CDR2 FQNEAQ (reference sequence). The receptor was isolated from a female donor in good health and CMV-seronegative. The rearrangement uses TRBV7-9 and TRBJ1-1; TRBD1 matches 7 bases. Sequencing was done on a sample of PBMCs. CDR3 DNA sequence: TGTGCCAGCAGCTTAGCGGCAGGGGGGACGAACACTGAAGCTTTCTTT. This gives the protein CASSLAAGGTNTEAFF.